These 20 T cell receptor beta chains came from one sample sequenced in a study of shared clonotypes between healthy human individuals. The method was immunoSEQ multiplex PCR; TCRdb's version includes in-frame clones alone and lacks a portion of them. Of a few million clones listed, around 93% are singletons. CD45RO-negative CD8 cells positively selected for CCR7 made up the naive population, which excluded terminally differentiated effector memory CD45RA+ cells. Sequencing was carried out using naive CD8+ T cells from PBMCs. These receptors all stem from a man aged 18 to 30 in good health. Some clones in this sample may be carry-over from other donors' samples.

The V call is TRBV6-1, the J call TRBJ1-3, with TRBD1 as a possible D gene (5 bases). Deletions cut 7 bases from V and 4 bases from J, with 17 bases between. Looked up from germline, CDR1 is MNHNS and CDR2 is SASEGT. There are 15 residues in the CDR3. DNA of the CDR3: TGTGCCAGCACGAGCGGGACCTTTGCGGGAAACACCATATATTTT. Its translation: CASTSGTFAGNTIYF.

The CDR3 nucleotides are TGTGCCACCAGCAGAGGCATCGAGGGAGACAACTACGAGCAGTACTTC. Encoded protein: CATSRGIEGDNYEQYF. The V gene is TRBV15, the J gene TRBJ2-7; a weak D match, TRBD2 (5 bases). From germline, CDR1 is LNHNV and CDR2 YYDKDF (reference sequence). The CDR3 covers 16 residues. Trimming left V 1 base short and J 3 bases short, with 16 bases between. Variable domain in full (rest from reference TRBV15 and TRBJ2-7): DAMVIQNPRYQVTQFGKPVTLSCSQTLNHNVMYWYQQKSSQAPKLLFHYYDKDFNNEADTPDNFQSRRPNTSFCFLDIRSPGLGDTAMYLCATSRGIEGDNYEQYFGPGTRLTVT.

This rearrangement joins TRBV19 to TRBJ1-1; perhaps TRBD1 as D (6 bases). CDR3 length: 14 residues. Trimming pared 7 bases from V and 4 bases from J, leaving 16 bases between. Germline V gene data show CDR1 as LNHDA and CDR2 as SQIVND (reference sequence). CDR3 loop: CASTAQGWATEAFF. The DNA for the CDR3 is TGTGCCAGTACCGCACAGGGCTGGGCCACTGAAGCTTTCTTT.

J is TRBJ1-1 and V is TRBV19; D perhaps matches TRBD1 (5 bases). The length of the CDR3 is 14 residues. The V end lost 7 bases, the J end lost 6 bases, and 18 bases lay between the germline ends. Germline CDR1 is LNHDA and CDR2 is SQIVND (reference sequence). This CDR3 reads CASILSGGDAEAFF. CDR3 nucleotide sequence: TGTGCCAGTATCCTCAGTGGAGGGGACGCTGAAGCTTTCTTT.

This chain connects TRBV5-5 to TRBJ2-7, with a tentative D call TRBD1 (6 bases). This CDR3 region has 15 residues. The germline V gene encodes CDR1 SGHKS and CDR2 YYEKEE (reference sequence). V lost 3 bases, J lost 3 bases, and 16 bases lay in between. In DNA form, the CDR3 reads TGTGCCAGCAGCTCCCAAGCCTCGACAGGCTACGAGCAGTACTTC. This encodes CASSSQASTGYEQYF.

The chain has TRBV4-3 and TRBJ2-1; 11 bases line up with TRBD2. The CDR3 is 16 residues long. In germline, CDR1 is LGHNA, CDR2 YSLEER. Unmatched junction bases numbered 7, after V lost 3 bases and J lost 6 bases. The chain's CDR3 is CASSQIVAGGPNEQFF. In DNA form, the CDR3 reads TGCGCCAGCAGCCAGATAGTAGCGGGAGGGCCCAATGAGCAGTTCTTC.

The rearrangement joins TRBV15 to TRBJ2-1; D is possibly TRBD2 (6 bases). The CDR3 length is 16 residues. Germline CDR1 and CDR2: LNHNV and YYDKDF (reference sequence). Trimming removed 3 bases from V and 0 bases from J, with 12 bases in between. For the CDR3, the DNA is TGTGCCACCAGCAGCCCCAGCGGGCCCTCCTACAATGAGCAGTTCTTC. This gives the protein CATSSPSGPSYNEQFF. Together with reference TRBV15 and TRBJ2-1, the CDR3 gives the full variable domain: DAMVIQNPRYQVTQFGKPVTLSCSQTLNHNVMYWYQQKSSQAPKLLFHYYDKDFNNEADTPDNFQSRRPNTSFCFLDIRSPGLGDTAMYLCATSSPSGPSYNEQFFGPGTRLTVL.

In its sample, this clone was seen once. The same CDR3 arises from other DNA sequences in this sample as well. This chain connects TRBV28 to TRBJ2-5; a possible D gene is TRBD2 (6 bases). Germline V CDR1 and CDR2: MDHEN, SYDVKM. Trimming shortened V by 5 bases and J by 5 bases, and 12 bases separated the two germline ends. This CDR3 comprises 13 residues. CDR3 in amino acids: CASSLTGEETQYF. DNA for the CDR3: TGTGCCAGCAGTCTTACGGGGGAGGAGACCCAGTACTTC.

This chain joins TRBV7-7 and TRBJ2-1; 8 nucleotides align to TRBD1. Germline CDR1 and CDR2: SSHAT and FNYEAQ (reference sequence). The CDR3 covers 15 residues. After removal of 1 base from V and 7 bases from J, the junction contained 6 bases not matched to a gene. CDR3 residues: CASSLGVQGANEQFF. In DNA, the CDR3 is TGTGCCAGCAGCTTAGGAGTTCAGGGGGCGAATGAGCAGTTCTTC.

This rearrangement joins TRBV28 to TRBJ2-5; the D is unclear. The CDR3 extends over 14 amino acids. V dropped 8 bases and J dropped 3 bases, with 16 bases sitting between them. Germline V CDR1 and CDR2: MDHEN, SYDVKM. CDR3: CASFSGTVKETQYF. The CDR3 DNA follows: TGTGCCAGCTTCTCGGGCACCGTAAAAGAGACCCAGTACTTC.

This rearrangement joins TRBV14 to TRBJ1-2; possibly TRBD1 for D (5 bases). Per the germline V gene, CDR1 is SGHDN and CDR2 is FVKESK. There are 15 residues in the CDR3. V was pared by 0 bases and J by 5 bases, with 13 bases between. The CDR3 protein is CASSQELGAVYGYTF. DNA of the CDR3: TGTGCCAGCAGCCAAGAACTCGGGGCCGTTTATGGCTACACCTTC.

The chain uses TRBV2 and TRBJ2-1; D perhaps matches TRBD1 (5 bases). This CDR3 has 15 residues. CDR1 and CDR2 from the germline V gene are SNHLY and FYNNEI. V dropped 3 bases and J dropped 3 bases, with 12 bases sitting between them. The CDR3 nucleotides read TGTGCCAGCAGTGAGTTAGTGGGGCTCTACAATGAGCAGTTCTTC. It codes for CASSELVGLYNEQFF. Looking up the rest from reference TRBV2 and TRBJ2-1 gives the full variable domain: EPEVTQTPSHQVTQMGQEVILRCVPISNHLYFYWYRQILGQKVEFLVSFYNNEISEKSEIFDDQFSVERPDGSNFTLKIRSTKLEDSAMYFCASSELVGLYNEQFFGPGTRLTVL.

This clone was recorded once. The chain links TRBV10-2 to TRBJ1-5, with 7 bases fitting TRBD1. Germline V gene sequence: CDR1 WSHSY, CDR2 SAAADI. This CDR3 spans 16 amino acids. V was clipped by 0 bases and J by 7 bases; unmatched bases: 9. This CDR3 reads CASSESLQGVGQPQHF. The CDR3 DNA reads TGCGCCAGCAGTGAGTCCCTCCAGGGGGTCGGGCAGCCCCAGCATTTT.

The chain links TRBV4-3 to TRBJ1-1; 7 bases agree with TRBD1. Germline CDR1 and CDR2: LGHNA and YSLEER. The CDR3 runs 15 residues. V gave up 0 bases and J gave up 3 bases; unmatched junction bases: 4. DNA for the CDR3: TGCGCCAGCAGCCAAGATACAGGGGTAGACACTGAAGCTTTCTTT. Translation gives CASSQDTGVDTEAFF.

V gene TRBV29-1 combines with J gene TRBJ2-7; the D gene is possibly TRBD1 (5 bases). The CDR3 is 14 amino acids. The germline gives CDR1 SQVTM, CDR2 ANQGSEA. V was pared by 7 bases and J by 1 base, with 17 bases between. The CDR3 DNA sequence: TGCAGCGCCGACGTGTGGGCAGGGTCCTACGAGCAGTACTTC. Translated, it gives CSADVWAGSYEQYF.

The chain carries TRBV28 and TRBJ2-7; 9 bases are shared with TRBD1. CDR1 and CDR2 from the germline V gene are MDHEN and SYDVKM. The CDR3 contains 17 residues. V was clipped by 4 bases and J by 4 bases; unmatched bases: 14. The CDR3 reads CASSSPTYRGRSYEQYF. The CDR3 DNA sequence: TGTGCCAGCAGTTCCCCCACCTACAGGGGGCGGTCGTACGAGCAGTACTTC.

Remarks on this clone: Other DNA variants within this sample encode the same CDR3. V gene TRBV11-2 combines with J gene TRBJ2-5; 7 bases agree with TRBD2. Germline V gene lookup returns CDR1 SGHAT and CDR2 FQNNGV. V trimming: 4 bases; J trimming: 2 bases; junction bases outside the gene matches: 7. The CDR3 covers 15 residues. This CDR3 is CASSSGGGVQETQYF. The CDR3 DNA reads as TGTGCCAGCAGCTCCGGGGGAGGGGTTCAAGAGACCCAGTACTTC.

The chain carries TRBV7-9 and TRBJ2-3, with 13 bases matching TRBD2. From germline, CDR1 is SEHNR and CDR2 FQNEAQ (reference sequence). J was trimmed by 6 bases and V by 5 bases; bases with no gene match: 8. The CDR3 sequence is 16 residues long. CDR3 nucleotides: TGTGCCAGCAGCACGCGGACTAGCGGGGGAGCCGATACGCAGTATTTT. Its protein product is CASSTRTSGGADTQYF.

The chain carries TRBV9 and TRBJ2-1; TRBD2 matches 12 bases. Germline CDR1 SGDLS, CDR2 YYNGEE. CDR3 length equals 14 residues. J lost 5 bases, V lost 5 bases, and 2 bases had no gene match. In DNA, the CDR3 is TGTGCCAGCAGTGGGACTAGCGGGCACAATGAGCAGTTCTTC. It is translated as CASSGTSGHNEQFF.

This clone has only one observation. The chain uses TRBV30 and TRBJ2-5, with TRBD2 matching over 12 bases. This CDR3 has 14 amino acids. Germline values: CDR1 GTSNPN, CDR2 SVGIG (reference sequence). V was clipped by 4 bases and J by 3 bases; unmatched bases: 3. Here the CDR3 reads CAWIASGREETQYF. CDR3 coding DNA: TGTGCCTGGATCGCTAGCGGGAGGGAAGAGACCCAGTACTTC.